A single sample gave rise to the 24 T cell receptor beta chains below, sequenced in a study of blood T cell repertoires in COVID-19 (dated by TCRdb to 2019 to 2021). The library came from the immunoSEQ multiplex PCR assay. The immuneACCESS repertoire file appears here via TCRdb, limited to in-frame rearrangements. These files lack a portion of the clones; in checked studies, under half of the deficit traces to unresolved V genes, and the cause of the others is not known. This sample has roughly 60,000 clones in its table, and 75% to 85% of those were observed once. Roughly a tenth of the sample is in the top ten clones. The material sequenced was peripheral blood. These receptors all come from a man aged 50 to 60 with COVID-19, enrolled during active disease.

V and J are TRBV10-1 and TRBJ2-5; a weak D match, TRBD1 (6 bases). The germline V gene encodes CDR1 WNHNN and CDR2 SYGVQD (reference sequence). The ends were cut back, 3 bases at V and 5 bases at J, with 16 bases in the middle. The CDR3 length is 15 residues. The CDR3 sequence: CASSDSAGVGETQYF. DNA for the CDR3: TGCGCCAGCAGTGATTCAGCAGGGGTAGGGGAGACCCAGTACTTC.

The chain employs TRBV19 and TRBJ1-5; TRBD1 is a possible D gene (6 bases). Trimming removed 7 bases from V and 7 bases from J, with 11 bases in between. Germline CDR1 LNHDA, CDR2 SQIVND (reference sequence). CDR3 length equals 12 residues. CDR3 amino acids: CASTRGGQPQHF. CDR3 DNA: TGTGCCAGTACCCGGGGGGGCCAGCCCCAGCATTTT.

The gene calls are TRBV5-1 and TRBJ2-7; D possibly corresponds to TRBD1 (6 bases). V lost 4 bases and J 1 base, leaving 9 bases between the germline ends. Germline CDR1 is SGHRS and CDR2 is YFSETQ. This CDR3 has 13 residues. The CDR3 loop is CASSRTASYEQYF. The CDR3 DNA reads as TGCGCCAGCAGCCGGACAGCTTCCTACGAGCAGTACTTC.

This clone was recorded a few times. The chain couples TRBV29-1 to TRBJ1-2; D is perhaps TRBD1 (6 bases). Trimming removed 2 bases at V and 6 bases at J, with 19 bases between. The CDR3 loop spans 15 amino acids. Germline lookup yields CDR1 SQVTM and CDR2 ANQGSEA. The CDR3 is CSVEYPGAGADGYTF. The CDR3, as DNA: TGCAGCGTTGAATATCCAGGGGCGGGGGCTGATGGCTACACCTTC.

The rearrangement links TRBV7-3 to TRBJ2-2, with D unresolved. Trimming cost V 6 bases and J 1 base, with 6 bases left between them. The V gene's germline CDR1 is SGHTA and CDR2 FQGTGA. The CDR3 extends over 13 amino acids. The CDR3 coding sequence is TGTGCCAGCAGACTACAGAACACCGGGGAGCTGTTTTTT. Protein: CASRLQNTGELFF.

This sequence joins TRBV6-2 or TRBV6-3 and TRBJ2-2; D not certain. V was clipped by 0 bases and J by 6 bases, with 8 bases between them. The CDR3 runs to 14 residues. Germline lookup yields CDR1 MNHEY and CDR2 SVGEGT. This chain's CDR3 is CASSYSSRAGELFF. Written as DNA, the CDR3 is TGTGCCAGCAGTTACTCCTCCCGCGCCGGGGAGCTGTTTTTT.

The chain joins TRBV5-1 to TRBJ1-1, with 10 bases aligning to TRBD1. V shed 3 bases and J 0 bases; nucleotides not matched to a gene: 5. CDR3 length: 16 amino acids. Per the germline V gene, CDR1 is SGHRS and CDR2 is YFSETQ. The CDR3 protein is CASSSQTGGMNTEAFF. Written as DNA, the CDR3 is TGCGCCAGCAGCTCCCAGACAGGGGGCATGAACACTGAAGCTTTCTTT. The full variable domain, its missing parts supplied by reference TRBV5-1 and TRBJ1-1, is KAGVTQTPRYLIKTRGQQVTLSCSPISGHRSVSWYQQTPGQGLQFLFEYFSETQRNKGNFPGRFSGRQFSNSRSEMNVSTLELGDSALYLCASSSQTGGMNTEAFFGQGTRLTVV.

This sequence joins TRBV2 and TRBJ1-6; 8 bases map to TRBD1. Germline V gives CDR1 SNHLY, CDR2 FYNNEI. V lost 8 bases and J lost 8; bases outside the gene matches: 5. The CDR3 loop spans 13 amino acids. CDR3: CASVGQGDSPLHF. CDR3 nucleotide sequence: TGTGCCAGCGTCGGACAGGGAGATTCACCCCTCCACTTT.

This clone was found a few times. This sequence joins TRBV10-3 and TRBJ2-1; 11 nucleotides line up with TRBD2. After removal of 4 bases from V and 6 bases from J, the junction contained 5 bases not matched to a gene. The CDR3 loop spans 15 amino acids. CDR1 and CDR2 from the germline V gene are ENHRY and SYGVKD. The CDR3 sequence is CAISGTGTSGNEQFF. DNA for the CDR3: TGTGCCATCAGTGGTACCGGGACTAGCGGCAATGAGCAGTTCTTC.

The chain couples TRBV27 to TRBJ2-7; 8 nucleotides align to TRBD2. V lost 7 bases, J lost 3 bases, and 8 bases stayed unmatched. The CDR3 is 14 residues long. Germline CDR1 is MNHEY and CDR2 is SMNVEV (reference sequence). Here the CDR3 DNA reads TGTGCCAGCAACAGTCTAGCGGGTCGCTACGAGCAGTACTTC. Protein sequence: CASNSLAGRYEQYF.

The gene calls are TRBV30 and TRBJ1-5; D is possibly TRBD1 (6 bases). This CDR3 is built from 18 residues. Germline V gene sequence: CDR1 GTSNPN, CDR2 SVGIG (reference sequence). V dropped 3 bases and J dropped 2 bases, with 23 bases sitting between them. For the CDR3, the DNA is TGTGCCTGGAGCAAACGGAACACAGGGCAGTCTGGCAATCAGCCCCAGCATTTT. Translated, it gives CAWSKRNTGQSGNQPQHF. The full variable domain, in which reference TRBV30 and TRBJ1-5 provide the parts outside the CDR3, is SQTIHQWPATLVQPVGSPLSLECTVEGTSNPNLYWYRQAAGRGLQLLFYSVGIGQISSEVPQNLSASRPQDRQFILSSKKLLLSDSGFYLCAWSKRNTGQSGNQPQHFGDGTRLSIL.

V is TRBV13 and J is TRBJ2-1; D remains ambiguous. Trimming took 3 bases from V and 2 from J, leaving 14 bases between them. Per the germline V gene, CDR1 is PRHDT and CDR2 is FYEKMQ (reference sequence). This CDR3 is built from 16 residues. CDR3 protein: CASSLPVTPPYNEQFF. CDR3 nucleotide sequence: TGTGCCAGCAGCTTGCCCGTGACACCTCCCTACAATGAGCAGTTCTTC. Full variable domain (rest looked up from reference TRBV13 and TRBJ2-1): AAGVIQSPRHLIKEKRETATLKCYPIPRHDTVYWYQQGPGQDPQFLISFYEKMQSDKGSIPDRFSAQQFSDYHSELNMSSLELGDSALYFCASSLPVTPPYNEQFFGPGTRLTVL.

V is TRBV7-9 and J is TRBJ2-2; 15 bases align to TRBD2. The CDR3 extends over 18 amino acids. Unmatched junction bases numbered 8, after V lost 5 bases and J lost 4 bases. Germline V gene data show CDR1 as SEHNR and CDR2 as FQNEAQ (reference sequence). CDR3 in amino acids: CASSLRGLAGGSTGELFF. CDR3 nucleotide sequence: TGTGCCAGCAGCCTCCGGGGACTAGCGGGAGGTAGCACCGGGGAGCTGTTTTTT.

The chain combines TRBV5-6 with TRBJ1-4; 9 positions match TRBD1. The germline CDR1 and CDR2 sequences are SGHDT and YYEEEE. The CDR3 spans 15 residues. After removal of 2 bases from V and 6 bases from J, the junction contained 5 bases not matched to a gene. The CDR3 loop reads CASSFGGQGDEKLFF. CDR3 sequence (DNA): TGTGCCAGCAGCTTTGGGGGACAGGGAGATGAAAAACTGTTTTTT.

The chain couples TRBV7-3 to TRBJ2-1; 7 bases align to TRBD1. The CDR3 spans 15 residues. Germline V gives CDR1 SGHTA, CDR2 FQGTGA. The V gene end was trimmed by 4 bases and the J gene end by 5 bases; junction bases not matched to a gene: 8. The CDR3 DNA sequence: TGTGCCAGCAGCTCGGTACGGACAGGAAACAATGAGCAGTTCTTC. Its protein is CASSSVRTGNNEQFF.

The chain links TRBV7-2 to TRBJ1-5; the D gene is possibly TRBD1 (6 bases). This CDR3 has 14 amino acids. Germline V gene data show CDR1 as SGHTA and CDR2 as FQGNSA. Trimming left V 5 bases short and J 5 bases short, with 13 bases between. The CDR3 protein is CASSRGGAYQPQHF. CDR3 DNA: TGTGCCAGCAGCCGGGGGGGGGCCTATCAGCCCCAGCATTTT.

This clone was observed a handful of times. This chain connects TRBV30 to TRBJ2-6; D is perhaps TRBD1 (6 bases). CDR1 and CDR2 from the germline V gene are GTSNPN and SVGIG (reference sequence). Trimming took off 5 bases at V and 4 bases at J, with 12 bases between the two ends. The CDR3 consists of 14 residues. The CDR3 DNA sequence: TGTGCCTGGTTGTCCGGGACAGGGGCCAACGTCCTGACTTTC. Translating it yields CAWLSGTGANVLTF.

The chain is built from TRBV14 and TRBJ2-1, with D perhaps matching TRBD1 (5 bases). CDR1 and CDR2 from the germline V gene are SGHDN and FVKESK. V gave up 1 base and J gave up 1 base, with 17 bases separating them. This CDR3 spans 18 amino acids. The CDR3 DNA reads TGTGCCAGCAGCCAAGGGGGCCCGGACGGTAAATCCTACAATGAGCAGTTCTTC. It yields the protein CASSQGGPDGKSYNEQFF.

The CDR3 sequence is CASSLATGGTEAFF. The CDR3 DNA reads TGTGCCAGCAGCTTAGCTACAGGGGGCACTGAAGCTTTCTTT. The chain has TRBV7-9 and TRBJ1-1, with 8 bases lining up with TRBD1. Germline-derived CDR1 and CDR2 are SEHNR and FQNEAQ (reference sequence). The CDR3 consists of 14 residues. Losses at the gene ends were 0 bases for V and 4 bases for J; bases not matched to a gene: 1.

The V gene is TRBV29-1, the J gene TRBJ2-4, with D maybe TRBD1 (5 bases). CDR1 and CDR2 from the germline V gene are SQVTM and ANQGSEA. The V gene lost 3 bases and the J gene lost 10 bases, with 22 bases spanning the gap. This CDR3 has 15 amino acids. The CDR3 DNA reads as TGCAGCGTTGAGCCCCTGACACCAGGGTTCGGAATTCAGTACTTC. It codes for CSVEPLTPGFGIQYF. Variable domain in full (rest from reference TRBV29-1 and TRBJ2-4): SAVISQKPSRDICQRGTSLTIQCQVDSQVTMMFWYRQQPGQSLTLIATANQGSEATYESGFVIDKFPISRPNLTFSTLTVSNMSPEDSSIYLCSVEPLTPGFGIQYFGAGTRLSVL.

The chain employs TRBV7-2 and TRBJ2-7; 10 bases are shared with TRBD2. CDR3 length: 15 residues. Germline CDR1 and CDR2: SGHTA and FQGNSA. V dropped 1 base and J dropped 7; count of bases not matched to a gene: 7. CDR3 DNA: TGTGCCAGCAGCTTAGTAGCGGGAGGTATTGGTGAGCAGTACTTC. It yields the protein CASSLVAGGIGEQYF.

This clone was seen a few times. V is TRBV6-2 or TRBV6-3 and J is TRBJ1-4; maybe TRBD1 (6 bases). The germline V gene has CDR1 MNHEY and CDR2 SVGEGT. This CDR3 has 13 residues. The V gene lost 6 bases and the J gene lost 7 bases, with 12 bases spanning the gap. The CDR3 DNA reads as TGTGCCAGCAGCAGGACAGTGCTTGAAAAACTGTTTTTT. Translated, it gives CASSRTVLEKLFF.

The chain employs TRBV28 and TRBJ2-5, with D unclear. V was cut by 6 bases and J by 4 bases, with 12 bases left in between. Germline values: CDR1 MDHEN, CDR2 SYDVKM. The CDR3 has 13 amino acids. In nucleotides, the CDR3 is TGTGCCAGCAGGACTGGGTCCGGAGAGACCCAGTACTTC. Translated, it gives CASRTGSGETQYF.

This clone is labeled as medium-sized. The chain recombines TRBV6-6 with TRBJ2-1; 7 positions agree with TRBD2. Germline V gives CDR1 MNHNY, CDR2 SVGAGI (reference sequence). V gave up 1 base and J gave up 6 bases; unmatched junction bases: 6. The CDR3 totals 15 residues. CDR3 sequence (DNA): TGTGCCAGCAGTTACTTCTCTAGCGGATTCAATGAGCAGTTCTTC. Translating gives CASSYFSSGFNEQFF.